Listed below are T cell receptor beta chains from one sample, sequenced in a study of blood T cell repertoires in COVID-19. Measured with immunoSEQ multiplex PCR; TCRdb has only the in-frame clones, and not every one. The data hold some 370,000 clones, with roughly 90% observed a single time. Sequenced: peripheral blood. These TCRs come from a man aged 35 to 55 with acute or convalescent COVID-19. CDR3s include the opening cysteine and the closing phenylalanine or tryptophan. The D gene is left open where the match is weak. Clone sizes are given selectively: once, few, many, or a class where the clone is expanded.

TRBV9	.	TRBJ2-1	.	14	CASSVLAGDNEQFF	TGTGCCAGCAGCGTCCTCGCCGGGGATAATGAGCAGTTCTTC
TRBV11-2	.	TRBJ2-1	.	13	CASSAGAYNEQFF	TGTGCCAGCAGCGCCGGGGCCTACAATGAGCAGTTCTTC
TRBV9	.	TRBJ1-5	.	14	CASGAPGSNQPQHF	TGTGCCAGCGGGGCACCAGGGAGCAATCAGCCCCAGCATTTT
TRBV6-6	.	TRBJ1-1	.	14	CATTPGGGLTEAFF	TGTGCCACCACCCCGGGGGGCGGCTTGACTGAAGCTTTCTTT
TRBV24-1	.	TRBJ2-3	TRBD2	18	CATSDPGLAGENTDTQYF	TGTGCCACCAGTGACCCGGGACTAGCGGGAGAGAACACAGATACGCAGTATTTT
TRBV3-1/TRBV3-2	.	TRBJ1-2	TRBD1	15	CASSQMTGEPYGYTF	TGTGCCAGCAGCCAAATGACAGGGGAACCTTATGGCTACACCTTC
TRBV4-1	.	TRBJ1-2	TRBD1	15	CASSQTGQGPYGYTF	TGCGCCAGCAGCCAGACAGGGCAAGGACCATATGGCTACACCTTC
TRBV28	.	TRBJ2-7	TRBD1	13	CASSWTGAFEQYF	TGTGCCAGCAGCTGGACAGGGGCCTTTGAGCAGTACTTC
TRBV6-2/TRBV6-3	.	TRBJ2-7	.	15	CASSYSVQYSYEQYF	TGTGCCAGCAGTTACTCGGTCCAGTACTCCTACGAGCAGTACTTC
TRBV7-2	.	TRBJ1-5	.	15	CASSLAVGFDQPQHF	TGTGCCAGCAGCTTAGCCGTCGGGTTTGATCAGCCCCAGCATTTT
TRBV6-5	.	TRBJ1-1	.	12	CASSTTNTEAFF	TGTGCCAGCAGTACTACGAACACTGAAGCTTTCTTT
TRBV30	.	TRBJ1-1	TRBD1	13	CAWGQGGFTEAFF	TGTGCCTGGGGACAGGGCGGATTCACTGAAGCTTTCTTT
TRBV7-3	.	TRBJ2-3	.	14	CASSPGGRPDTQYF	TGTGCCAGCAGCCCCGGAGGCCGCCCAGATACGCAGTATTTT
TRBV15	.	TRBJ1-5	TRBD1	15	CATSREGQGPQPQHF	TGTGCCACCAGCAGAGAAGGACAGGGTCCTCAGCCCCAGCATTTT
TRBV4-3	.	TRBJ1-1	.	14	CASSQDTDNTEAFF	TGCGCCAGCAGCCAAGATACAGATAACACTGAAGCTTTCTTT
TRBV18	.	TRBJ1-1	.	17	CASSPQPGGIQDTEAFF	TGTGCCAGCTCACCACAACCGGGGGGGATTCAGGACACTGAAGCTTTCTTT
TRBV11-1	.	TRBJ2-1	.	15	CASSLGSGAYNEQFF	TGTGCCAGCAGCTTAGGGTCAGGGGCCTACAATGAGCAGTTCTTC
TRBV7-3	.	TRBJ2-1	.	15	CASSLLASSYNEQFF	TGTGCCAGCAGCTTACTAGCGAGTTCCTACAATGAGCAGTTCTTC
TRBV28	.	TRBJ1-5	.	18	CASSLVGDTPYSNQPQHF	TGTGCCAGCAGTTTAGTTGGAGATACACCATATAGCAATCAGCCCCAGCATTTT
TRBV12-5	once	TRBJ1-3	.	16	CASGLVKPFSGNTIYF	TGTGCTAGTGGTTTGGTCAAGCCCTTCTCTGGAAACACCATATATTTT
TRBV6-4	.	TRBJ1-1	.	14	CASSVDSLNTEAFF	TGTGCCAGCAGTGTCGACAGCTTGAACACTGAAGCTTTCTTT
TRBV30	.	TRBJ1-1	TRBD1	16	CAWSPYQGEMNTEAFF	TGTGCCTGGAGTCCCTACCAGGGGGAGATGAACACTGAAGCTTTCTTT
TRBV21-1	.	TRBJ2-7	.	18	CASSKSRRPRQGAYEQYF	TGTGCCAGCAGCAAATCTAGGCGCCCGAGACAGGGGGCTTACGAGCAGTACTTC
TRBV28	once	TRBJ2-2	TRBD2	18	CASSLGLAGGPETGELFF	TGTGCCAGCAGTCTGGGACTAGCGGGGGGGCCAGAAACCGGGGAGCTGTTTTTT